This is a list of T cell receptor beta chains from one sample in a study of blood T cell repertoires in COVID-19. Using immunoSEQ multiplex PCR, the repertoire was profiled, and TCRdb retains in-frame clones only, with some absent. This table holds more than 120,000 clones, about 87% found once. The sample comprised peripheral blood. All receptors come from a woman aged 45-65 years with acute or convalescent COVID-19. CDR3s include the opening cysteine and the closing phenylalanine or tryptophan. The D gene is left open where the match is weak. Clone size is given for some rows only: seen once, a few or many times, or a class if the clone is expanded.

j_call: TRBJ1-1
d_call: .
clone_size: few
v_call: TRBV9
cdr3_nt: TGTGCCAGCAGCTTATTGATAGACCGAGACTTGAACACTGAAGCTTTCTTT
cdr3_aa: CASSLLIDRDLNTEAFF

j_call: TRBJ1-1
d_call: .
clone_size: few
v_call: TRBV6-5
cdr3_nt: TGTGCCAGCAGTTACTCGACGGGTCCGGGGGGCACTGAAGCTTTCTTT
cdr3_aa: CASSYSTGPGGTEAFF

j_call: TRBJ1-1
d_call: TRBD1
clone_size: .
v_call: TRBV5-1
cdr3_nt: TGCGCCAGCAGCGGTCAGGGGGCAGGAACTGAAGCTTTCTTT
cdr3_aa: CASSGQGAGTEAFF

j_call: TRBJ2-7
d_call: TRBD1
clone_size: .
v_call: TRBV15
cdr3_nt: TGTGCCACCAGTCCGGACAGGGGCCTATCCTACGAGCAGTACTTC
cdr3_aa: CATSPDRGLSYEQYF

j_call: TRBJ1-2
d_call: .
clone_size: once
v_call: TRBV5-8
cdr3_nt: TGTGCCAGCAGCTTAAGGTCCAGGCAAGGCTATGGCTACACCTTC
cdr3_aa: CASSLRSRQGYGYTF

j_call: TRBJ1-1
d_call: .
clone_size: .
v_call: TRBV9
cdr3_nt: TGTGCCAGCAGCACTAATATGAACACTGAAGCTTTCTTT
cdr3_aa: CASSTNMNTEAFF

j_call: TRBJ2-2
d_call: TRBD2
clone_size: .
v_call: TRBV9
cdr3_nt: TGTGCCAGCAGCGTTGACGGACTAGCGGGCACCGGGGAGCTGTTTTTT
cdr3_aa: CASSVDGLAGTGELFF

j_call: TRBJ2-7
d_call: TRBD2
clone_size: .
v_call: TRBV5-8
cdr3_nt: TGTGCCAGCAGCGGGGGACTAGCGGAATCCTACGAGCAGTACTTC
cdr3_aa: CASSGGLAESYEQYF

j_call: TRBJ1-1
d_call: .
clone_size: .
v_call: TRBV19
cdr3_nt: TGTGCCAGTGAGGTCGTAGGGGCCGGGACTGAAGCTTTCTTT
cdr3_aa: CASEVVGAGTEAFF

j_call: TRBJ2-7
d_call: TRBD1
clone_size: .
v_call: TRBV5-4
cdr3_nt: TGTGCCAGCAGCTTGAGTACAGGGGGCTACGAGCAGTACTTC
cdr3_aa: CASSLSTGGYEQYF

j_call: TRBJ2-7
d_call: TRBD2
clone_size: once
v_call: TRBV10-2
cdr3_nt: TGCGCCAGCAACAGCGGGGCCTACGAGCAGTACTTC
cdr3_aa: CASNSGAYEQYF

j_call: TRBJ2-7
d_call: TRBD1
clone_size: .
v_call: TRBV5-1
cdr3_nt: TGCGCCAGCAGCTTTCGGGACAGGGGCTACGAGCAGTACTTC
cdr3_aa: CASSFRDRGYEQYF

j_call: TRBJ2-7
d_call: TRBD1
clone_size: .
v_call: TRBV7-2
cdr3_nt: TGTGCCAGCAGCTTAGGAGGGACAGGGGCCTACGAGCAGTACTTC
cdr3_aa: CASSLGGTGAYEQYF

j_call: TRBJ1-1
d_call: .
clone_size: many
v_call: TRBV2
cdr3_nt: TGTGCCAGCAGTGAAGCTAACGAGATCACTGAAGCTTTCTTT
cdr3_aa: CASSEANEITEAFF

j_call: TRBJ1-3
d_call: .
clone_size: .
v_call: TRBV3-1/TRBV3-2
cdr3_nt: TGTGCCAGCAGCCAAGATGCAGGGGCGGGAAACACCATATATTTT
cdr3_aa: CASSQDAGAGNTIYF

j_call: TRBJ1-5
d_call: TRBD1
clone_size: .
v_call: TRBV19
cdr3_nt: TGTGCCAGTGGTAAGGGACAGGGGGGTGTTCAGCCCCAGCATTTT
cdr3_aa: CASGKGQGGVQPQHF

j_call: TRBJ1-2
d_call: .
clone_size: .
v_call: TRBV14
cdr3_nt: TGTGCCAGCAGCCAATCCTCTAACTATGGCTACACCTTC
cdr3_aa: CASSQSSNYGYTF

j_call: TRBJ2-7
d_call: .
clone_size: .
v_call: TRBV7-2
cdr3_nt: TGTGCCAGCAGCTTCGGGACTCGGTGGGAGCAGTACTTC
cdr3_aa: CASSFGTRWEQYF

j_call: TRBJ1-1
d_call: TRBD1
clone_size: .
v_call: TRBV7-9
cdr3_nt: TGTGCCAGCAGTCCGGGGGGACAGGGGGCGGTGAACACTGAAGCTTTCTTT
cdr3_aa: CASSPGGQGAVNTEAFF

j_call: TRBJ2-7
d_call: TRBD2
clone_size: .
v_call: TRBV9
cdr3_nt: TGTGCCAGCAGCGGAACCTGGACTAGCGGGAGTTACGAGCAGTACTTC
cdr3_aa: CASSGTWTSGSYEQYF

j_call: TRBJ2-1
d_call: .
clone_size: few
v_call: TRBV20-1
cdr3_nt: TGCAGTGCTAGAGACGGGACAGAGCAGTTCTTC
cdr3_aa: CSARDGTEQFF

j_call: TRBJ2-3
d_call: .
clone_size: .
v_call: TRBV7-8
cdr3_nt: TGTGCCAGCAGCTTACCCCGGGGCGGGGTGGCAGATACGCAGTATTTT
cdr3_aa: CASSLPRGGVADTQYF

j_call: TRBJ1-1
d_call: TRBD1
clone_size: .
v_call: TRBV10-1
cdr3_nt: TGCGCCAGCAGTGAGGCCGGGACAGTCAACACTGAAGCTTTCTTT
cdr3_aa: CASSEAGTVNTEAFF

j_call: TRBJ1-1
d_call: .
clone_size: once
v_call: TRBV10-1
cdr3_nt: TGCGCCAGCAGTGAATCCGGGGGGGGAGAAGCTTTCTTT
cdr3_aa: CASSESGGGEAFF

j_call: TRBJ1-2
d_call: .
clone_size: .
v_call: TRBV30
cdr3_nt: TGTGCCTGGACTCCTGACAGGAGCTATGGCTACACCTTC
cdr3_aa: CAWTPDRSYGYTF

j_call: TRBJ2-3
d_call: TRBD2
clone_size: .
v_call: TRBV6-5
cdr3_nt: TGTGCCAGCAGTTACGCTAGCGGGGGGGCAGGGGATACGCAGTATTTT
cdr3_aa: CASSYASGGAGDTQYF

j_call: TRBJ1-1
d_call: .
clone_size: .
v_call: TRBV9
cdr3_nt: TGTGCCAGCAGCGTTGGACACACGAACACTGAAGCTTTCTTT
cdr3_aa: CASSVGHTNTEAFF

j_call: TRBJ2-3
d_call: TRBD1
clone_size: .
v_call: TRBV5-1
cdr3_nt: TGCGCCAGCAGGGGGACAGGGGGAGATACGCAGTATTTT
cdr3_aa: CASRGTGGDTQYF

j_call: TRBJ2-7
d_call: TRBD2
clone_size: once
v_call: TRBV2
cdr3_nt: TGTGCCAGCAGTGATCTTTCCGGCGGGAGGGCCGTGGAGCAGTACTTC
cdr3_aa: CASSDLSGGRAVEQYF

j_call: TRBJ2-2
d_call: TRBD1
clone_size: .
v_call: TRBV24-1
cdr3_nt: TGTGCCACCACCGGGACAGGGAACACCGGGGAGCTGTTTTTT
cdr3_aa: CATTGTGNTGELFF

j_call: TRBJ2-3
d_call: .
clone_size: .
v_call: TRBV2
cdr3_nt: TGTGCCAGCAGTGAAGTCGAGGATACGCAGTATTTT
cdr3_aa: CASSEVEDTQYF

j_call: TRBJ1-1
d_call: .
clone_size: .
v_call: TRBV5-1
cdr3_nt: TGCGCCAGCAGCTTGTCGGCGGTAAACACTGAAGCTTTCTTT
cdr3_aa: CASSLSAVNTEAFF

j_call: TRBJ2-3
d_call: .
clone_size: .
v_call: TRBV7-2
cdr3_nt: TGTGCCAGCAGCTCCTTTAGGACGGGGACAGATACGCAGTATTTT
cdr3_aa: CASSSFRTGTDTQYF

j_call: TRBJ1-2
d_call: TRBD1
clone_size: .
v_call: TRBV5-6
cdr3_nt: TGTGCCAGCAGCCTCATACAGGGGGAGGCAATTGGCTACACCTTC
cdr3_aa: CASSLIQGEAIGYTF

j_call: TRBJ2-7
d_call: .
clone_size: .
v_call: TRBV20-1
cdr3_nt: TGCAGTGCTAGTATAGGTATAGGACTCGAGCAGTACTTC
cdr3_aa: CSASIGIGLEQYF

j_call: TRBJ2-1
d_call: .
clone_size: .
v_call: TRBV7-3
cdr3_nt: TGTGCCAGCAGCTTACCAGGCGGACAAGAGCAGTTCTTC
cdr3_aa: CASSLPGGQEQFF

j_call: TRBJ2-1
d_call: TRBD1
clone_size: .
v_call: TRBV19
cdr3_nt: TGTGCCAGTAGTATTTCCGGAGTGGCAGGGGGTAGGAATGAGCAGTTCTTC
cdr3_aa: CASSISGVAGGRNEQFF

j_call: TRBJ2-3
d_call: .
clone_size: once
v_call: TRBV11-2
cdr3_nt: TGTGCCAGCAGTCAAACTACAGATACGCAGTATTTT
cdr3_aa: CASSQTTDTQYF

j_call: TRBJ1-4
d_call: .
clone_size: .
v_call: TRBV2
cdr3_nt: TGTGCCAGCAGACGGACAGCAACTAATGAAAAACTGTTTTTT
cdr3_aa: CASRRTATNEKLFF

j_call: TRBJ1-2
d_call: .
clone_size: .
v_call: TRBV19
cdr3_nt: TGTGCCAGTAGCCCAGTAGGTCGCGGCCCCTATGGCTACACCTTC
cdr3_aa: CASSPVGRGPYGYTF

j_call: TRBJ1-2
d_call: .
clone_size: few
v_call: TRBV14
cdr3_nt: TGTGCCAGCAGCCAAGAGAATTGGCGGTCTAACTATGGCTACACCTTC
cdr3_aa: CASSQENWRSNYGYTF

j_call: TRBJ2-1
d_call: .
clone_size: .
v_call: TRBV27
cdr3_nt: TGTGCCAGCAGTTCACAGCGGTACGAGCAGTTCTTC
cdr3_aa: CASSSQRYEQFF

j_call: TRBJ2-7
d_call: TRBD1
clone_size: .
v_call: TRBV29-1
cdr3_nt: TGCAGCGTCGCGAGGACAGGGGTGGAATACGAGCAGTACTTC
cdr3_aa: CSVARTGVEYEQYF

j_call: TRBJ2-3
d_call: TRBD2
clone_size: .
v_call: TRBV19
cdr3_nt: TGTGCCAGTAGACGCAGCGGGATATTTCGGAGGAGGACAGATACGCAGTATTTT
cdr3_aa: CASRRSGIFRRRTDTQYF

j_call: TRBJ2-3
d_call: TRBD1
clone_size: once
v_call: TRBV5-1
cdr3_nt: TGCGCCAGCACAACACCCGGGACAGGGGGGGCAGATACGCAGTATTTT
cdr3_aa: CASTTPGTGGADTQYF

j_call: TRBJ2-2
d_call: TRBD2
clone_size: .
v_call: TRBV5-6
cdr3_nt: TGTGCCAGCAGCCGACTAGCGGGGGGGAACACCGGGGAGCTGTTTTTT
cdr3_aa: CASSRLAGGNTGELFF

j_call: TRBJ1-3
d_call: .
clone_size: .
v_call: TRBV7-9
cdr3_nt: TGTGCCAGCAGCTTAGCCCAGAACTACCGGGGAAACACCATATATTTT
cdr3_aa: CASSLAQNYRGNTIYF

j_call: TRBJ1-1
d_call: .
clone_size: .
v_call: TRBV25-1
cdr3_nt: TGTGCCAGCAGTGAATACAGGGGAATGAACACTGAAGCTTTCTTT
cdr3_aa: CASSEYRGMNTEAFF

j_call: TRBJ1-2
d_call: .
clone_size: .
v_call: TRBV3-1/TRBV3-2
cdr3_nt: TGTGCCAGCAGCCCTCGCCCGACTGGCGCTGGCTACACCTTC
cdr3_aa: CASSPRPTGAGYTF

j_call: TRBJ2-7
d_call: TRBD1
clone_size: .
v_call: TRBV3-1/TRBV3-2
cdr3_nt: TGTGCCAGCAGCAAGGACAGGTACTTATCCTACGAGCAGTACTTC
cdr3_aa: CASSKDRYLSYEQYF